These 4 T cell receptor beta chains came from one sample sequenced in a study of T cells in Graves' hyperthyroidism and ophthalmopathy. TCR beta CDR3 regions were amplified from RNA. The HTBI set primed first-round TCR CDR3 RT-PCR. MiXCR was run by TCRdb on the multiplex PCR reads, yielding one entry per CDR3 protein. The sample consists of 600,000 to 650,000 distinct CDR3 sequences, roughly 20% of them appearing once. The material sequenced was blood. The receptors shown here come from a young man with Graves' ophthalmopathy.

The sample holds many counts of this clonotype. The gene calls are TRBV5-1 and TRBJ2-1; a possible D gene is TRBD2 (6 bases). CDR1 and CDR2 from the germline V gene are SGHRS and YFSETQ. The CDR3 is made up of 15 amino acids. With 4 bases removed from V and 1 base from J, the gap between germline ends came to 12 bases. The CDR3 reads CASSPRGGSYNEQFF. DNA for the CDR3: TGCGCCAGCAGCCCGCGGGGAGGATCCTACAATGAGCAGTTCTTC.

In DNA form, the CDR3 reads TGCAGCGTCTACCAGGGTTATGAGCAGTTCTTC. Encoded protein: CSVYQGYEQFF. The rearrangement joins TRBV29-1 to TRBJ2-1, with D tentatively TRBD1 (5 bases). Germline V CDR1 and CDR2: SQVTM, ANQGSEA. This CDR3 has 11 amino acids. V was cut by 6 bases and J by 8 bases, with 11 bases left in between.

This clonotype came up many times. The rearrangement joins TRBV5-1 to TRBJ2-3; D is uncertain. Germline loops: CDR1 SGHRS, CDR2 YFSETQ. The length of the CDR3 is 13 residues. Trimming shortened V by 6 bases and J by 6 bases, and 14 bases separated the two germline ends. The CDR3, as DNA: TGCGCCAGCACTGGGATTTCGGACGATACGCAGTATTTT. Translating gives CASTGISDDTQYF.

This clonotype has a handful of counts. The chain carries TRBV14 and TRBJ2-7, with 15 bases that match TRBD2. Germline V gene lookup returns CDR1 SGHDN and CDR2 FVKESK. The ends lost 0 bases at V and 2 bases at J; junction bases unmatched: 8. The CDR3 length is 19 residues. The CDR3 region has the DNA TGTGCCAGCAGCCAAGACACGGGACTAGCGGGAGGATACACCTACGAGCAGTACTTC. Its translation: CASSQDTGLAGGYTYEQYF.